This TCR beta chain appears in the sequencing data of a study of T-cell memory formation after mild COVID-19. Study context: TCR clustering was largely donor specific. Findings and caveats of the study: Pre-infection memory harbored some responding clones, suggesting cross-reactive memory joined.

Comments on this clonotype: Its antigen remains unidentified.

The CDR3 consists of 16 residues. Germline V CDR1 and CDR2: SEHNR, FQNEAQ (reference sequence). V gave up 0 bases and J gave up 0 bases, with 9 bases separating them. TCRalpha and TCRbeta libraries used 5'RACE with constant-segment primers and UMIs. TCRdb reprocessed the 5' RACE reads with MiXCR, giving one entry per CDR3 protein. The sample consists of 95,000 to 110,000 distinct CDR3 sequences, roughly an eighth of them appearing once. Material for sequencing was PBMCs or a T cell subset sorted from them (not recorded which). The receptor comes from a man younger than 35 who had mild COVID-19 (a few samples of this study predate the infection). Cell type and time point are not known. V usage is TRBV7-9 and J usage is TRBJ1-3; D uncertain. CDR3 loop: CASSLAPLGSGNTIYF. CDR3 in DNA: TGTGCCAGCAGCTTAGCGCCACTCGGCTCTGGAAACACCATATATTTT.